This TCR beta chain was obtained from a study of control samples from healthy donors and cancer patients. Assay used: immunoSEQ multiplex PCR; TCRdb lists only in-frame clones, some missing. The sample lists around 79,000 clones; approximately 93% were seen once. The length of the CDR3 is 15 residues. Germline lookup yields CDR1 SGHRS and CDR2 YFSETQ. Trimming cost V 4 bases and J 3 bases; bases outside gene matches: 2. The sample was PBMCs. This TCR was recovered from a woman aged 40 to 49 with lung cancer. The chain has TRBV5-1 and TRBJ2-3; 13 positions agree with TRBD2. In nucleotides, the CDR3 is TGCGCCAGCAGCCTGGGACTAGCGGGGACAGATACGCAGTATTTT. Translating gives CASSLGLAGTDTQYF.